The 9 T cell receptor beta chains presented below share a single source sample, sequenced in a study of blood T cell repertoires in COVID-19. TCRdb keeps only in-frame clones here, not all; method: immunoSEQ multiplex PCR. Altogether roughly 90,000 clones are present, roughly nine tenths being singletons, with the ten largest covering about 2%. Sequencing input: peripheral blood. The receptor source for this set is a man aged 50 to 59 with acute or convalescent COVID-19.

The V gene is TRBV11-2, the J gene TRBJ2-3; 9 bases agree with TRBD1. CDR1 and CDR2 from the germline V gene are SGHAT and FQNNGV. Losses at the gene ends were 4 bases for V and 0 bases for J; bases not matched to a gene: 5. The CDR3 contains 16 residues. Here the CDR3 DNA reads TGTGCCAGCAGCTCTTACAGGGGGCTTAGCACAGATACGCAGTATTTT. Translating gives CASSSYRGLSTDTQYF.

The CDR3 here is CASSPRQGTSYEQYF. In DNA form, the CDR3 reads TGTGCCAGCAGTCCCCGACAGGGCACCTCCTACGAGCAGTACTTC. The genes are TRBV27 and TRBJ2-7; TRBD1 matches 7 bases. V shed 5 bases, J shed 0 bases, and the junction held 7 bases outside the gene matches. CDR1 MNHEY and CDR2 SMNVEV come from the germline V gene (reference sequence). The CDR3 consists of 15 residues.

The chain employs TRBV6-1 and TRBJ1-4, with D maybe TRBD1 (6 bases). Germline V lookup: CDR1 MNHNS, CDR2 SASEGT. This CDR3 region has 16 residues. V lost 3 bases and J lost 8, with 19 bases in between. CDR3 region: CASSDKTGLSNEKLFF. DNA for the CDR3: TGTGCCAGCAGTGACAAAACAGGGCTGTCGAACGAAAAACTGTTTTTT.

The chain uses TRBV7-2 and TRBJ2-2; TRBD1 aligns across 7 bases. V lost 5 bases to trimming and J lost 7 bases; unmatched junction nucleotides: 13. Germline V gene sequence: CDR1 SGHTA, CDR2 FQGNSA. The CDR3 consists of 16 residues. CDR3 sequence reads: CASSPTRTGHFGELFF. CDR3 in DNA: TGTGCCAGCAGCCCGACCAGGACAGGCCATTTCGGGGAGCTGTTTTTT.

This chain joins TRBV15 and TRBJ1-2; TRBD1 matches at 8 bases. Trimming at V came to 5 bases and at J to 8 bases, leaving 10 bases not matched to a gene. The germline V gene encodes CDR1 LNHNV and CDR2 YYDKDF (reference sequence). The length of the CDR3 is 14 residues. CDR3 loop: CATSVKSQGGGYTF. Written as DNA, the CDR3 is TGTGCCACCAGCGTCAAATCACAGGGGGGAGGCTACACCTTC.

The chain recombines TRBV6-1 with TRBJ2-2; no clear D gene. V lost 2 bases and J 7 bases, leaving 14 bases between the germline ends. The V gene's germline CDR1 is MNHNS and CDR2 SASEGT. The CDR3 contains 15 residues. The CDR3 loop reads CASSESRLTFGELFF. DNA of the CDR3: TGTGCCAGCAGTGAATCCCGACTGACGTTCGGGGAGCTGTTTTTT.

This chain uses TRBV13 with TRBJ2-7; possible D gene TRBD2, 5 bases. Trimming cost V 0 bases and J 2 bases, with 14 bases left between them. The CDR3 is made up of 16 amino acids. Germline V CDR1 and CDR2: PRHDT, FYEKMQ (reference sequence). The CDR3 nucleotides are TGTGCCAGCAGCTTAGGTCCCGGGGTTGGGGCCTACGAGCAGTACTTC. It translates to CASSLGPGVGAYEQYF.

The chain links TRBV4-3 to TRBJ1-6; 10 bases match TRBD1. V was pared by 1 base and J by 10 bases, with 7 bases of the junction left unmatched. The CDR3 totals 16 residues. CDR1 is LGHNA, CDR2 YSLEER, per germline. Here the CDR3 reads CASSQGQGAPRSPLHF. Written as DNA, the CDR3 is TGCGCCAGCAGCCAAGGACAGGGGGCGCCACGGTCACCCCTCCACTTT.

This chain links TRBV7-9 with TRBJ2-3, with 8 bases that match TRBD1. V dropped 5 bases and J dropped 0; count of bases not matched to a gene: 4. This CDR3 spans 15 amino acids. Germline CDR1 SEHNR, CDR2 FQNEAQ (reference sequence). CDR3 DNA: TGTGCCAGCAGCACACGGACAGGGAGCACAGATACGCAGTATTTT. It yields the protein CASSTRTGSTDTQYF.